The 31 T cell receptor beta chains given below trace back to one sample, sequenced in a study of T cells in Graves' hyperthyroidism and ophthalmopathy. TCR beta CDR3 sequences were amplified from RNA transcripts. Initially, a first-round RT-PCR of the TCR CDR3 employed the HTBI primer set. TCRdb re-analysed the multiplex PCR reads in MiXCR, keeping a single row per CDR3 protein. This sample has roughly 800,000 distinct CDR3 sequences; about two fifths occur once, and the top ten carry around 10%. Material for sequencing was blood. The receptors derive from a man aged 18 to 30 with Graves' hyperthyroidism.

The table lists this clonotype with a count of one. The chain couples TRBV5-1 to TRBJ2-7; no definite D call. CDR1 is SGHRS and CDR2 is YFSETQ in the germline V gene. This CDR3 is 13 amino acids long. Trimming stripped 4 bases from V and 5 bases from J, with 13 bases between. For the CDR3, the DNA is TGCGCCAGCAGCCCAAGTGTGGGCGACGAGCAGTACTTC. Its translation is CASSPSVGDEQYF.

The chain couples TRBV7-2 to TRBJ1-3; D is uncertain. CDR3 length: 14 amino acids. Germline V gene data show CDR1 as SGHTA and CDR2 as FQGNSA. The germline V and J ends were trimmed by 1 base and 3 bases, with 7 bases remaining between them. The CDR3 here is CASSLEGFGNTIYF. CDR3 bases: TGTGCCAGCAGCTTAGAAGGTTTTGGAAACACCATATATTTT. Using reference TRBV7-2 and TRBJ1-3 for the parts outside the CDR3, the full variable domain is GAGVSQSPSNKVTEKGKDVELRCDPISGHTALYWYRQSLGQGLEFLIYFQGNSAPDKSGLPSDRFSAERTGGSVSTLTIQRTQQEDSAVYLCASSLEGFGNTIYFGEGSWLTVV.

V gene TRBV12-3 or TRBV12-4 combines with J gene TRBJ1-5; D is possibly TRBD1 (5 bases). The CDR3 contains 19 residues. The germline V and J ends were trimmed by 6 bases and 1 base, with 25 bases remaining between them. CDR3 nucleotides: TGTGCCAGCAGCCCAGCCGGAGGGGCGAGGTTTTGGAGCAATCAGCCCCAGCATTTT. Encoded protein: CASSPAGGARFWSNQPQHF.

This clonotype appeared a few times. The chain is built from TRBV12-3 or TRBV12-4 and TRBJ1-1; the D is unclear. Trimming removed 8 bases from V and 0 bases from J, with 13 bases in between. This CDR3 is built from 14 residues. The CDR3 DNA follows: TGTGCCAGCCTTTTCGGACGATTGAACACTGAAGCTTTCTTT. Translated: CASLFGRLNTEAFF.

V usage is TRBV10-3 and J usage is TRBJ1-1; D is possibly TRBD1 (5 bases). The CDR3 contains 13 residues. Looked up from germline, CDR1 is ENHRY and CDR2 is SYGVKD. The CDR3: CASNGPWGAEAFF. The DNA of the CDR3 is TGTGCTAGCAATGGGCCCTGGGGCGCTGAAGCTTTCTTT.

This clonotype was recorded at least ten times. CDR3 DNA sequence: TGTGCCAGCAGTCCCTGGGACGGGAACACCGGGGAGCTGTTTTTT. Its protein product is CASSPWDGNTGELFF. V is TRBV12-3 or TRBV12-4 and J is TRBJ2-2; D assignment may be TRBD1 or TRBD2 (5 bases each). Between the trimmed V and J ends, which lost 5 bases and 1 base, there was a span of 11 bases. The CDR3 contains 15 residues.

This clonotype was detected a few times. The rearrangement joins TRBV20-1 to TRBJ2-7; D is possibly TRBD2 (7 bases). The CDR3 runs 14 residues. The V gene lost 5 bases and the J gene lost 3 bases, with 17 bases spanning the gap. Looked up from germline, CDR1 is DFQATT and CDR2 is SNEGSKA (reference sequence). As DNA, the CDR3 is TGCAGTGCTTCTAGGGCGGGGGACAACTACGAGCAGTACTTC. The encoded protein is CSASRAGDNYEQYF.

The chain joins TRBV12-3 or TRBV12-4 to TRBJ1-1; D not certain. The CDR3 runs 14 residues. V was shortened by 6 bases and J by 7 bases, with 18 bases between the two germline ends. This CDR3 reads CASSPRGIISEAFF. Here the CDR3 DNA reads TGTGCCAGCAGCCCCCGTGGGATAATAAGTGAAGCTTTCTTT.

With respect to this clonotype: A much larger clone lies a single base off, so this may be a read error. The chain is built from TRBV7-9 and TRBJ1-6; tentative D call: TRBD1 (6 bases). This CDR3 spans 15 amino acids. Germline CDR1 is SEHNR and CDR2 is FQNEAQ (reference sequence). The CDR3 nucleotides read TGTGCCGGCAGCTTACGGGGGGGGCAATACTCACCCCTCCACTTT. Translating it yields CAGSLRGGQYSPLHF. Variable domain in full (rest from reference TRBV7-9 and TRBJ1-6): DTGVSQNPRHKITKRGQNVTFRCDPISEHNRLYWYRQTLGQGPEFLTYFQNEAQLEKSRLLSDRFSAERPKGSFSTLEIQRTEQGDSAMYLCAGSLRGGQYSPLHFGNGTRLTVT.

This sequence joins TRBV24-1 and TRBJ1-5, with D tentatively TRBD1 (5 bases). The CDR3 contains 13 residues. Trimming stripped 3 bases from V and 9 bases from J, with 11 bases between. The germline gives CDR1 KGHDR, CDR2 SFDVKD. The CDR3 spells CATSDAQGPPQHF. CDR3 DNA sequence: TGTGCCACCAGTGATGCTCAGGGCCCGCCCCAGCATTTT.

This chain links TRBV2 with TRBJ1-5; no clear D gene. The CDR3 has 16 amino acids. V was pared by 5 bases and J by 2 bases, with 16 bases between. CDR1 and CDR2 (germline): SNHLY, FYNNEI. The CDR3 DNA is TGTGCCAGCAGTCCCACCCCCGGGAGCCGCAATCAGCCCCAGCATTTT. This gives the protein CASSPTPGSRNQPQHF.

This clonotype occurred a few times. The rearrangement uses TRBV12-5 and TRBJ1-1, with 11 positions matching TRBD1. Germline CDR1 LGHNT, CDR2 FRNRAP. V lost 2 bases, J lost 6 bases, and 11 bases stayed unmatched. This CDR3 is 17 amino acids long. The CDR3 protein is CASGLIAPGQGVAEAFF. The CDR3 coding sequence is TGTGCTAGTGGTTTGATCGCCCCGGGACAGGGGGTCGCTGAAGCTTTCTTT.

V usage is TRBV29-1 and J usage is TRBJ1-2; D gene uncertain. CDR3 length: 12 amino acids. V lost 3 bases and J lost 6, with 11 bases in between. Germline CDR1 is SQVTM and CDR2 is ANQGSEA. The CDR3, as DNA: TGCAGCGTTGACGAGGTCAGCGATGGCTACACCTTC. Its protein is CSVDEVSDGYTF.

The V call is TRBV3-1, the J call TRBJ2-7, with 7 bases fitting TRBD1. Germline values: CDR1 LGHDT, CDR2 YNNKEL (reference sequence). The CDR3 totals 15 residues. V shed 3 bases, J shed 0 bases, and the junction held 5 bases outside the gene matches. The CDR3 sequence: CASSHGQESSYEQYF. The CDR3 bases are TGTGCCAGCAGCCACGGACAGGAATCCTCCTACGAGCAGTACTTC.

This clonotype has more than one count but fewer than ten. The rearrangement uses TRBV2 and TRBJ2-7; perhaps TRBD1 as D (5 bases). The CDR3 contains 14 residues. Germline V gene data show CDR1 as SNHLY and CDR2 as FYNNEI. Trimming removed 7 bases from V and 0 bases from J, with 13 bases in between. The CDR3 spells CASTETASSYEQYF. Written as DNA, the CDR3 is TGTGCCAGCACCGAGACAGCTTCCTCCTACGAGCAGTACTTC.

The chain carries TRBV12-3 or TRBV12-4 and TRBJ1-1; 12 nucleotides agree with TRBD1. The V segment lost 1 base and the J segment 12 bases; nucleotides outside the gene matches: 3. The length of the CDR3 is 13 residues. The CDR3 loop reads CASSLDGTGGTFF. The CDR3 bases are TGTGCCAGCAGTTTAGATGGGACAGGGGGCACTTTCTTT.

The chain is built from TRBV6-6 and TRBJ1-2; the match to TRBD1 covers 7 bases. V trimming: 7 bases; J trimming: 8 bases; junction bases outside the gene matches: 4. CDR3 length: 11 amino acids. Germline lookup yields CDR1 MNHNY and CDR2 SVGAGI (reference sequence). The CDR3 here is CASTPGQGYTF. In DNA, the CDR3 is TGTGCCAGCACCCCGGGACAGGGCTACACCTTC.

Details on this clonotype: A single base separates this from a much larger clone, so it may be a read error. The final CDR3 position lacks the conserved phenylalanine or tryptophan, pointing to a likely read error. The chain recombines TRBV29-1 with TRBJ1-1; 9 bases agree with TRBD1. The CDR3 runs to 14 residues. V trimming: 7 bases; J trimming: 5 bases; junction bases outside the gene matches: 11. Looked up from germline, CDR1 is SQVTM and CDR2 is ANQGSEA. The CDR3 reads CSGNRGLLDTEAFL. DNA of the CDR3: TGCAGCGGGAACAGGGGGCTATTGGATACTGAAGCTTTCCTT.

The table lists this clonotype with a few counts. V is TRBV7-2 and J is TRBJ1-3; a possible D gene is TRBD1 (6 bases). Trimming pared 3 bases from V and 3 bases from J, leaving 12 bases between. CDR1 is SGHTA, CDR2 FQGNSA, per germline. This CDR3 contains 15 residues. CDR3 protein: CASSLYRALGNTIYF. The CDR3 nucleotides are TGTGCCAGCAGCTTGTACAGGGCTCTTGGAAACACCATATATTTT.

This clonotype has a handful of counts. The chain recombines TRBV7-2 with TRBJ1-4; D unresolved. CDR1 SGHTA and CDR2 FQGNSA come from the germline V gene. This CDR3 has 13 amino acids. V was trimmed by 3 bases and J by 8 bases, leaving 10 bases between them. The CDR3 region is CASSFWAGEKLFF. DNA for the CDR3: TGTGCCAGCAGCTTTTGGGCTGGGGAAAAACTGTTTTTT.

This clonotype was recorded many times. This sequence joins TRBV19 and TRBJ2-5, with 7 bases matching TRBD1. The CDR3 loop spans 13 amino acids. After removal of 6 bases from V and 7 bases from J, the junction contained 8 bases not matched to a gene. The germline CDR1 and CDR2 sequences are LNHDA and SQIVND (reference sequence). The CDR3 here is CASSFEGAGTQYF. CDR3 bases: TGTGCCAGTAGCTTCGAGGGGGCAGGGACCCAGTACTTC.

The rearrangement uses TRBV12-3 or TRBV12-4 and TRBJ2-2, with D perhaps matching TRBD2 (6 bases). V lost 6 bases and J 2 bases, leaving 10 bases between the germline ends. There are 14 residues in the CDR3. The CDR3 loop is CASRAGPNTGELFF. Written as DNA, the CDR3 is TGTGCCAGCAGGGCGGGACCCAACACCGGGGAGCTGTTTTTT.

Concerning this clonotype: Just one base apart from a much larger clone, this may be a read error. This chain joins TRBV7-9 and TRBJ1-5; D unresolved. There are 15 residues in the CDR3. V dropped 4 bases and J dropped 3 bases, with 13 bases sitting between them. CDR1 and CDR2 (germline): SEHNR, FQNEAQ (reference sequence). CDR3 sequence (DNA): TGTGCCAGCAGCTCCTCGGGATGCGTCAATCAGCCCCAGCATTTT. This codes for CASSSSGCVNQPQHF.

In this sample, this clonotype turned up a few times. The gene calls are TRBV29-1 and TRBJ2-3, with 7 bases fitting TRBD1. The CDR3 runs to 13 residues. J was trimmed by 2 bases and V by 5 bases; bases with no gene match: 4. Germline CDR1 SQVTM, CDR2 ANQGSEA. The CDR3: CSVTGQSTDTQYF. The DNA of the CDR3 is TGCAGCGTTACGGGACAGTCCACAGATACGCAGTATTTT.

The rearrangement uses TRBV7-9 and TRBJ1-1, with a tentative D call TRBD1 (6 bases). V was trimmed by 6 bases and J by 7 bases, leaving 18 bases between them. CDR1 and CDR2 (germline): SEHNR, FQNEAQ (reference sequence). CDR3 length: 14 residues. In DNA, the CDR3 is TGTGCCAGCAGTAGGCCTGGACAGCTTAGTGAAGCTTTCTTT. Translating gives CASSRPGQLSEAFF.

The chain has TRBV10-3 and TRBJ2-6; no clear D gene. This CDR3 contains 14 residues. Germline values: CDR1 ENHRY, CDR2 SYGVKD. The ends were cut back, 8 bases at V and 2 bases at J, with 10 bases in the middle. The DNA for the CDR3 is TGTGCCATCCTGGGCGCCGCTGGGGCCAACGTCCTGACTTTC. Translation: CAILGAAGANVLTF.

The chain recombines TRBV7-3 with TRBJ2-7; 12 bases are shared with TRBD2. Germline V gene data show CDR1 as SGHTA and CDR2 as FQGTGA. V lost 5 bases, J lost 5 bases, and 7 bases stayed unmatched. CDR3 size: 15 residues. CDR3 DNA: TGTGCCAGCAGCCAACTAGCGGGGGGCTCTGACGAGCAGTACTTC. Residues: CASSQLAGGSDEQYF.

This clonotype has only one observation. The chain couples TRBV7-9 to TRBJ2-2; TRBD2 matches at 14 bases. Germline lookup yields CDR1 SEHNR and CDR2 FQNEAQ (reference sequence). The CDR3 has 16 residues. Trimming took 5 bases from V and 6 from J; bases not matched to a gene: 5. The CDR3, as DNA: TGTGCCAGCAGCCTGACTAGCGGGAGGGCCCCCGGGGAGCTGTTTTTT. This sequence encodes CASSLTSGRAPGELFF.

V usage is TRBV20-1 and J usage is TRBJ1-1; D gene unclear. The CDR3 extends over 13 amino acids. V lost 4 bases, J lost 1 base, and 10 bases lay in between. Germline V lookup: CDR1 DFQATT, CDR2 SNEGSKA (reference sequence). The DNA for the CDR3 is TGCAGTGCTAATCAACGGGGGAACACTGAAGCTTTCTTT. This sequence encodes CSANQRGNTEAFF.

In its sample, this clonotype was seen many times. This rearrangement joins TRBV29-1 to TRBJ2-5, with D possibly being TRBD1 or TRBD2 (5 bases each). The CDR3 has 14 residues. V was pared by 2 bases and J by 2 bases, with 12 bases between. The germline gives CDR1 SQVTM, CDR2 ANQGSEA. The CDR3 sequence: CSVERSGQQETQYF. Written as DNA, the CDR3 is TGCAGCGTTGAAAGGTCGGGGCAACAAGAGACCCAGTACTTC.

This clonotype was counted many times. CDR3 sequence (DNA): TGTGCCATCAGTGATCGCGTGGACGAGCAGTACTTC. Its translation: CAISDRVDEQYF. The genes are TRBV10-3 and TRBJ2-7; D uncertain. Germline V gene lookup returns CDR1 ENHRY and CDR2 SYGVKD. V was pared by 3 bases and J by 5 bases, with 8 bases between. The CDR3 covers 12 residues.